The 9 T cell receptor beta chains below come from one sample, sequenced in a study of Graves' ophthalmopathy and Graves' hyperthyroidism. CDR3 regions of TCR beta were amplified from RNA transcripts. RT-PCR with HTBI primers came first, then second-round multiplex PCR. TCRdb reanalysed the multiplex PCR reads using MiXCR and keeps one entry per CDR3 protein. The table has some 750,000 distinct CDR3 sequences, 40% seen once; the top ten hold roughly 46%. Sequenced: peripheral blood. Receptor source: an adult man with Graves' ophthalmopathy.

This clonotype showed up just a few times. V gene TRBV19 combines with J gene TRBJ1-1, with a tentative D call TRBD1 (5 bases). Looked up from germline, CDR1 is LNHDA and CDR2 is SQIVND (reference sequence). V was pared by 7 bases and J by 2 bases, with 14 bases between. The length of the CDR3 is 14 residues. Here the CDR3 DNA reads TGTGCCAGTATAGAGATGGGGCAAAACACTGAAGCTTTCTTT. It specifies CASIEMGQNTEAFF.

This chain joins TRBV25-1 and TRBJ2-2; D remains ambiguous. The CDR3 length is 13 residues. Germline CDR1 reads MGHDK; CDR2 reads SYGVNS. The chain's CDR3 is CAWRSSNTGELFF. CDR3 nucleotides: TGTGCTTGGCGCAGTTCGAACACCGGGGAGCTGTTTTTT.

There are many counts of this clonotype. One base away lies a much larger clone, so this may be a sequencing read error. The J gene is TRBJ1-5, the V gene TRBV2; D remains ambiguous. Germline CDR1 SNHLY, CDR2 FYNNEI. V was cut by 6 bases and J by 2 bases, with 11 bases left in between. The CDR3 runs to 14 residues. CDR3 nucleotides: TGTGCCAGCAGCCCGGACGGAGGCAATCAGCCCCAGCATTTT. Its protein is CASSPDGGNQPQHF.

V and J are TRBV7-9 and TRBJ1-1; D gene ambiguous. The CDR3 consists of 15 residues. Deletions cut 3 bases from V and 1 base from J, with 12 bases between. Germline lookup yields CDR1 SEHNR and CDR2 FQNEAQ (reference sequence). This CDR3 is CASSFDGSGNTEAFF. CDR3 nucleotides: TGTGCCAGCAGCTTTGATGGTAGCGGGAACACTGAAGCTTTCTTT.

This clonotype was found once. This rearrangement joins TRBV5-6 to TRBJ2-5, with 7 bases matching TRBD1. Germline trimming cut 3 bases from V and 2 bases from J; bases unmatched to any gene: 4. This CDR3 has 14 residues. In germline, CDR1 is SGHDT, CDR2 YYEEEE. The DNA for the CDR3 is TGTGCCAGCAGCTCCGGACAGGTACAAGAGACCCAGTACTTC. It codes for CASSSGQVQETQYF.

Remarks on this clonotype: The germline gene is not matched at one end of the junction; a read error may be the cause. The chain carries TRBV24-1 and TRBJ1-5; D perhaps matches TRBD1 (6 bases). The CDR3 has 17 amino acids. Germline CDR1 is KGHDR and CDR2 is SFDVKD. Written as DNA, the CDR3 is TGTGCCAGCAGTCCTACTAAGGGGGTAAGGGGCAATCAGCCCCAGCATTTT. It yields the protein CASSPTKGVRGNQPQHF.

This chain links TRBV15 with TRBJ1-2; tentatively, D is TRBD1 (5 bases). Germline V gene data show CDR1 as LNHNV and CDR2 as YYDKDF (reference sequence). The CDR3 spans 14 residues. Trimming pared 1 base from V and 4 bases from J, leaving 10 bases between. CDR3 sequence reads: CATSRVPTAYGYTF. The CDR3 DNA follows: TGTGCCACCAGCAGAGTTCCGACAGCCTATGGCTACACCTTC.

This clonotype was observed a handful of times. The chain has TRBV20-1 and TRBJ1-5, with D maybe TRBD1 (5 bases). CDR1 DFQATT and CDR2 SNEGSKA come from the germline V gene (reference sequence). Trimming shortened V by 0 bases and J by 0 bases, and 18 bases separated the two germline ends. The CDR3 covers 18 residues. Here the CDR3 reads CSARDSGQGGYSNQPQHF. The CDR3 DNA reads as TGCAGTGCTAGAGATTCGGGGCAGGGCGGTTATAGCAATCAGCCCCAGCATTTT.

The genes are TRBV25-1 and TRBJ1-1, with unresolved D. Germline CDR1 and CDR2: MGHDK and SYGVNS. V was shortened by 3 bases and J by 2 bases, with 13 bases between the two germline ends. The CDR3 totals 15 residues. The CDR3 spells CASSDSAGKNTEAFF. The CDR3 DNA follows: TGTGCCAGCAGTGATAGTGCCGGAAAAAACACTGAAGCTTTCTTT.